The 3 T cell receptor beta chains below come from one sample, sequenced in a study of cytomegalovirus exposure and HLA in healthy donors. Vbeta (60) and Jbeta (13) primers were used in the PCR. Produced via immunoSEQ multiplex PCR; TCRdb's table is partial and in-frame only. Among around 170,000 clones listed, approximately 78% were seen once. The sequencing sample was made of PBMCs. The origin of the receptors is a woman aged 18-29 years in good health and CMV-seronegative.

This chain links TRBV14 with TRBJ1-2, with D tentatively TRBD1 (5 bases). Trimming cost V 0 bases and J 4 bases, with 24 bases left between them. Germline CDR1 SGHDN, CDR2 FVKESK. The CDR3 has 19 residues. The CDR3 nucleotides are TGTGCCAGCAGCCAAGATCTCGAGGCAGGGAAAATTCAGTTCTATGGCTACACCTTC. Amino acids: CASSQDLEAGKIQFYGYTF.

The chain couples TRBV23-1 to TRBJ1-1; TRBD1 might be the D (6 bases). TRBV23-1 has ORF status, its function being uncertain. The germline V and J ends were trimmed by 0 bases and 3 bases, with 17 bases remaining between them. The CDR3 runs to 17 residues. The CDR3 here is CASSQSTGRGGYTEAFF. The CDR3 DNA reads TGCGCCAGCAGTCAATCGACCGGCAGGGGAGGGTACACTGAAGCTTTCTTT.

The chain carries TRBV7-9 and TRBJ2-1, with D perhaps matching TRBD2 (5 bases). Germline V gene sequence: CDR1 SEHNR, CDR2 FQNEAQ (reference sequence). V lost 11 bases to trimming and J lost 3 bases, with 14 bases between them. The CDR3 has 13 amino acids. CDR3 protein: CAGEGLSYNEQFF. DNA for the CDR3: TGTGCCGGCGAGGGTCTTAGCTACAATGAGCAGTTCTTC.